The 29 T cell receptor beta chains below come from one sample, sequenced in a study of graft-versus-host responses after intestinal transplantation. Responders that carried the CFSE label, approximately 200,000 of them, were plated with approximately 200,000 irradiated, violet-dye-labeled stimulator cells. Measured with immunoSEQ multiplex PCR; TCRdb has only the in-frame clones, and not every one. This table has several thousand clones, roughly a quarter appearing once. This material consisted of alloreactive CD8+ T cells from a mixed lymphocyte reaction culture, taken before transplantation. Subset indicated: CFSE-low proliferating T cells sorted from approximately 6-day pre-transplant mixed lymphocyte reaction (GvH or HvG direction). Receptors were obtained from a human patient who was an organ donor for intestinal transplantation.

The gene calls are TRBV27 and TRBJ2-7; D ambiguous. V lost 6 bases to trimming and J lost 3 bases, with 15 bases between them. There are 14 residues in the CDR3. CDR1 MNHEY and CDR2 SMNVEV come from the germline V gene (reference sequence). In DNA form, the CDR3 reads TGTGCCAGCAGCTTGGTCGGGCAGAACTACGAGCAGTACTTC. Its translation is CASSLVGQNYEQYF.

A note on this clone: A read error may be the cause here, since a much bigger clone is one base away. The rearrangement joins TRBV30 to TRBJ1-1; D remains ambiguous. CDR1 and CDR2 (germline): GTSNPN, SVGIG (reference sequence). The length of the CDR3 is 11 residues. Trimming removed 6 bases from V and 1 base from J, with 6 bases in between. The DNA of the CDR3 is TGTGCCTGTAGTAAGAACACTGAAGCTTTCTTT. It specifies CACSKNTEAFF.

The chain couples TRBV7-9 to TRBJ2-1; no clear D. With 5 bases removed from V and 8 bases from J, the gap between germline ends came to 13 bases. Per the germline V gene, CDR1 is SEHNR and CDR2 is FQNEAQ (reference sequence). The CDR3 is 13 amino acids. The CDR3 nucleotides are TGTGCCAGCAGCCTTCTCCGTAGGGATGAGCAGTTCTTC. It specifies CASSLLRRDEQFF. Filled out from reference TRBV7-9 and TRBJ2-1, the complete variable domain reads DTGVSQNPRHKITKRGQNVTFRCDPISEHNRLYWYRQTLGQGPEFLTYFQNEAQLEKSRLLSDRFSAERPKGSFSTLEIQRTEQGDSAMYLCASSLLRRDEQFFGPGTRLTVL.

The chain links TRBV1 to TRBJ1-6; the table gives TRBD1 as D, unverified against the DNA. TRBV1 is classified as a pseudogene. This CDR3 is 14 amino acids long. The CDR3 nucleotides are TGCACCAGTAGATATGGGCTGAAGGTTTCGGCCCTCCACTTT. Translating gives CTSRYGLKVSALHF.

The CDR3 nucleotides are TGTGCCAGCAGCGCCCGACTGGTAACCGGGGAGCTGTTTTTT. It yields the protein CASSARLVTGELFF. The V and J genes are TRBV5-5 and TRBJ2-2; no definite D call. V shed 4 bases and J shed 5 bases, with 12 bases lying between them. Germline assignment: CDR1 SGHKS and CDR2 YYEKEE (reference sequence). The CDR3 extends over 14 amino acids. The full variable domain, completed using reference TRBV5-5 and TRBJ2-2, is DAGVTQSPTHLIKTRGQQVTLRCSPISGHKSVSWYQQVLGQGPQFIFQYYEKEERGRGNFPDRFSARQFPNYSSELNVNALLLGDSALYLCASSARLVTGELFFGEGSRLTVL.

In its sample, this clone ranks as large. V usage is TRBV5-6 and J usage is TRBJ1-4; D not resolved. CDR1 is SGHDT, CDR2 YYEEEE, per germline. Trimming left V 4 bases short and J 0 bases short, with 7 bases between. This CDR3 has 14 residues. The CDR3 loop is CASSIVATNEKLFF. The CDR3 DNA sequence: TGTGCCAGCAGCATAGTAGCAACTAATGAAAAACTGTTTTTT.

The V and J genes are TRBV7-2 and TRBJ2-7; TRBD1 aligns across 7 bases. The CDR3 spans 15 residues. With 5 bases clipped from V and 0 bases from J, the junction kept 7 bases outside the gene matches. Germline lookup yields CDR1 SGHTA and CDR2 FQGNSA. The CDR3 region has the DNA TGTGCCAGCAGCCCAATACAGGGGAGCTCCTACGAGCAGTACTTC. Protein product: CASSPIQGSSYEQYF.

Regarding this clone: A far larger clone is just one base off, so this is likely a read error. The chain recombines TRBV5-6 with TRBJ2-7; 12 bases fit TRBD1. The CDR3 runs to 15 residues. CDR1 is SGHDT, CDR2 YYEEEE, per germline. Trimming cost V 2 bases and J 5 bases; bases outside gene matches: 5. CDR3 coding DNA: TGTGCCAGCAGCTTAGGGACAGGGGGCCTGGACGAGCAGTACTTC. Translated: CASSLGTGGLDEQYF.

V is TRBV9 and J is TRBJ2-7, with 7 bases matching TRBD1. Germline V gene lookup returns CDR1 SGDLS and CDR2 YYNGEE. The J segment lost 9 bases and the V segment lost 2 bases, leaving 11 bases of the junction unmatched. There are 14 residues in the CDR3. CDR3 DNA: TGTGCCAGCAGCGTTCGACAGGGAGTGGGGAGGCAGTACTTC. Amino acid sequence: CASSVRQGVGRQYF.

This clone was counted only a few times. The chain links TRBV2 to TRBJ2-4; TRBD1 or TRBD2 may be the D gene (6 bases each). This CDR3 contains 14 residues. The V end was cut by 7 bases, the J end by 6 bases, with 16 bases between. Germline V gives CDR1 SNHLY, CDR2 FYNNEI. CDR3 residues: CASIEGSGANIQYF. The CDR3 DNA reads TGTGCCAGCATCGAGGGTTCGGGGGCAAACATTCAGTACTTC.

V and J are TRBV6-5 and TRBJ2-7; 8 bases fit TRBD2. The germline CDR1 and CDR2 sequences are MNHEY and SVGAGI. The CDR3 spans 13 residues. Germline trimming cut 4 bases from V and 3 bases from J; bases unmatched to any gene: 2. CDR3 in DNA: TGTGCCAGCAGTTTAGGGACTAGCTACGAGCAGTACTTC. Its translation: CASSLGTSYEQYF.

This clone is termed medium-sized (0.01 to 0.1%). The rearrangement links TRBV4-1 to TRBJ2-5, with TRBD2 identical over 13 bases. Germline lookup yields CDR1 MGHRA and CDR2 YSYEKL. The CDR3 totals 16 residues. V dropped 6 bases and J dropped 5; count of bases not matched to a gene: 9. Here the CDR3 DNA reads TGCGCCAGCAGTTTCAGACTAGCGGGAGGTTTGGAGACCCAGTACTTC. Its protein is CASSFRLAGGLETQYF.

V gene TRBV6-5 combines with J gene TRBJ1-6, with D possibly TRBD1 on 5 matching bases. The germline V and J ends were trimmed by 4 bases and 10 bases, with 14 bases remaining between them. The CDR3 extends over 14 amino acids. Germline V gene lookup returns CDR1 MNHEY and CDR2 SVGAGI. CDR3 in DNA: TGTGCCAGCAGTTTCTACTTGACAGACTCACCCCTCCACTTT. Amino acids: CASSFYLTDSPLHF.

The chain joins TRBV6-5 to TRBJ2-3; no clear D gene. V dropped 5 bases and J dropped 2 bases, with 14 bases sitting between them. Germline CDR1 is MNHEY and CDR2 is SVGAGI. This CDR3 contains 15 residues. CDR3 protein: CASSMTPSHTDTQYF. CDR3 nucleotides: TGTGCCAGCAGTATGACCCCGAGCCACACAGATACGCAGTATTTT.

This clone was seen only a few times. The chain is built from TRBV7-9 and TRBJ2-7; a possible D gene is TRBD1 (6 bases). Trimming took 4 bases from V and 4 from J, leaving 11 bases between them. The CDR3 loop spans 13 amino acids. The germline V gene encodes CDR1 SEHNR and CDR2 FQNEAQ (reference sequence). The CDR3 is CASSSAQGYEQYF. Here the CDR3 DNA reads TGTGCCAGCAGCTCCGCCCAGGGGTACGAGCAGTACTTC.

This clone was seen a few times. The chain couples TRBV19 to TRBJ2-7; 11 bases map to TRBD2. Germline V gene data show CDR1 as LNHDA and CDR2 as SQIVND (reference sequence). Germline trimming cut 5 bases from V and 4 bases from J; bases unmatched to any gene: 7. This CDR3 has 15 residues. CDR3 in amino acids: CASSGHGTSGYEQYF. As DNA, the CDR3 is TGTGCCAGTAGTGGCCACGGGACTAGCGGTTACGAGCAGTACTTC.

The chain couples TRBV4-2 to TRBJ1-2; TRBD1 might be the D (6 bases). V was trimmed by 5 bases and J by 3 bases, leaving 19 bases between them. Germline V gene data show CDR1 as LGHNA and CDR2 as YNFKEQ. This CDR3 has 16 amino acids. The CDR3 sequence is CASSLTRPTGDYGYTF. The CDR3 DNA follows: TGTGCCAGCAGCTTGACTCGCCCGACAGGAGACTATGGCTACACCTTC.

This clone turned up a few times. This may stem from a read error, because a much larger clone lies one nucleotide away. The chain uses TRBV7-2 and TRBJ2-1, with TRBD2 matching 9 bases. The ends lost 3 bases at V and 7 bases at J; junction bases unmatched: 10. CDR1 and CDR2 (germline): SGHTA, FQGNSA. The CDR3 runs to 16 residues. For the CDR3, the DNA is TGTGCCAGCAGCTTCATTCGCGGGGGGGAATGGAATGAGCAGTTCTTC. Its translation: CASSFIRGGEWNEQFF. Combining the CDR3 with reference TRBV7-2 and TRBJ2-1 gives the whole variable domain GAGVSQSPSNKVTEKGKDVELRCDPISGHTALYWYRQSLGQGLEFLIYFQGNSAPDKSGLPSDRFSAERTGGSVSTLTIQRTQQEDSAVYLCASSFIRGGEWNEQFFGPGTRLTVL.

This clone was picked up a small number of times. The chain couples TRBV21-1 to TRBJ2-7; TRBD2 is taken as the D call from the table, unchecked against the DNA. TRBV21-1 is a recognized pseudogene. This CDR3 has 18 residues. CDR3 in DNA: TGTGCCAGCAGCTCGGAACCGAGACTAGCGGCATACACCTACGAGCAGTACTTC. Protein sequence: CASSSEPRLAAYTYEQYF.

This chain connects TRBV6-5 to TRBJ2-3; perhaps D is TRBD1 or TRBD2 (5 bases each). Germline loops: CDR1 MNHEY, CDR2 SVGAGI. This CDR3 spans 15 amino acids. Trimming stripped 6 bases from V and 2 bases from J, with 15 bases between. DNA of the CDR3: TGTGCCAGCAGCTCAAGCCCGGGGCCCACAGATACGCAGTATTTT. Its protein product is CASSSSPGPTDTQYF.

The chain joins TRBV7-9 to TRBJ2-3; 9 bases align to TRBD1. CDR1 is SEHNR and CDR2 is FQNEAQ in the germline V gene (reference sequence). The CDR3 contains 16 residues. The V gene end was trimmed by 7 bases and the J gene end by 5 bases; junction bases not matched to a gene: 13. CDR3 sequence reads: CASTTPGTGLEDTQYF. DNA of the CDR3: TGTGCCAGCACCACACCCGGGACAGGGTTGGAAGATACGCAGTATTTT.

V and J are TRBV6-5 and TRBJ2-3; TRBD1 agrees at 8 bases. Germline V gene data show CDR1 as MNHEY and CDR2 as SVGAGI. After removal of 4 bases from V and 6 bases from J, the junction contained 9 bases not matched to a gene. The CDR3 has 15 amino acids. CDR3 nucleotide sequence: TGTGCCAGCAGTTCAACGGCAGGGGGCAGCGATACGCAGTATTTT. Amino acids: CASSSTAGGSDTQYF.

A few counts support this clone. This chain connects TRBV4-1 to TRBJ2-1; D is undetermined. CDR3 length: 14 residues. The V end was cut by 1 base, the J end by 12 bases, with 16 bases between. Germline V gene data show CDR1 as MGHRA and CDR2 as YSYEKL. The CDR3 region has the DNA TGCGCCAGCAGCCAAGGATCGATGAGTTTAGGGCAGTTCTTC. Its translation is CASSQGSMSLGQFF.

The V gene is TRBV10-1, the J gene TRBJ1-2, with no clear D. CDR1 and CDR2 (germline): WNHNN, SYGVQD (reference sequence). V lost 5 bases and J lost 1, with 17 bases in between. The CDR3 contains 16 residues. For the CDR3, the DNA is TGCGCCAGCAGTCAAAGGCCCCCAGGTCGTAACTATGGCTACACCTTC. Its protein is CASSQRPPGRNYGYTF.

The CDR3 spells CAISRGNEQFF. The CDR3 DNA follows: TGTGCCATCAGTCGGGGGAATGAGCAGTTCTTC. This rearrangement joins TRBV10-3 to TRBJ2-1, with D tentatively TRBD2 (6 bases). V lost 5 bases, J lost 7 bases, and 6 bases lay in between. This CDR3 has 11 amino acids. Germline CDR1 ENHRY, CDR2 SYGVKD.

The chain has TRBV5-6 and TRBJ2-1; D remains unclear. CDR1 is SGHDT, CDR2 YYEEEE, per germline. The V and J ends lost 6 bases and 5 bases respectively, with 6 bases between them. The CDR3 loop spans 11 amino acids. The CDR3 is CASNINNEQFF. The DNA of the CDR3 is TGTGCCAGCAATATAAACAATGAGCAGTTCTTC.

The chain employs TRBV7-8 and TRBJ1-1, with a tentative D call TRBD1 (5 bases). V shed 5 bases and J shed 4 bases, with 8 bases lying between them. This CDR3 is built from 12 residues. CDR1 and CDR2 from the germline V gene are SGHVS and FQNEAQ. For the CDR3, the DNA is TGTGCCAGCAGCCGGGGGAGCACTGAAGCTTTCTTT. This translates into CASSRGSTEAFF. Drawing the rest from reference TRBV7-8 and TRBJ1-1, the complete variable domain is GAGVSQSPRYKVAKRGQDVALRCDPISGHVSLFWYQQALGQGPEFLTYFQNEAQLDKSGLPSDRFFAERPEGSVSTLKIQRTQQEDSAVYLCASSRGSTEAFFGQGTRLTVV.

This clone has only a few counts. The rearrangement links TRBV5-1 to TRBJ2-6, with D maybe TRBD2 (5 bases). CDR1 SGHRS and CDR2 YFSETQ come from the germline V gene. V lost 0 bases to trimming and J lost 6 bases, with 16 bases between them. CDR3 size: 17 residues. CDR3 in DNA: TGCGCCAGCAGCTTGGAAGTTGGGAGCTTTGAGGCCAACGTCCTGACTTTC. Amino acids: CASSLEVGSFEANVLTF.

This clone turned up a few times. The junction does not match germline at one end; this may be a read error. The chain recombines TRBV9 with TRBJ2-3, with TRBD2 matching over 7 bases. The CDR3 is 16 amino acids. CDR1 is SGDLS and CDR2 is YYNGEE in the germline V gene. This CDR3 reads CARSVWGGEGTDTQYF. The CDR3 DNA reads TGTGCCCGCAGCGTATGGGGGGGAGAGGGGACAGATACGCAGTATTTT. Using reference TRBV9 and TRBJ2-3 for the parts outside the CDR3, the full variable domain is DSGVTQTPKHLITATGQRVTLRCSPRSGDLSVYWYQQSLDQGLQFLIQYYNGEERAKGNILERFSAQQFPDLHSELNLSSLELGDSALYFCARSVWGGEGTDTQYFGPGTRLTVL.